The source of this TCR beta chain is a study of blood T cells in healthy people across ages. Findings and limits, study-wide: Naive and antigen-experienced cells could not be conclusively compared, given unsorted PBMCs.

Together with a sample-barcoded 5' primer, a J-beta primer mix was included in a second PCR lasting about 6 to 11 cycles. Via MiXCR, TCRdb re-called the 5' RACE reads, giving one row per CDR3 protein. The profile shows around 280,000 distinct CDR3 sequences, roughly 29% of them singletons. Germline V gene lookup returns CDR1 MNHEY and CDR2 SMNVEV (reference sequence). CDR3 length: 15 amino acids. V was pared by 5 bases and J by 3 bases, with 1 base of the junction left unmatched. A few counts support this clonotype. The antigen is unknown. Input material: blood. The clonotype originates from a woman aged 70 to 79 in good health. The chain carries TRBV27 and TRBJ2-5, with TRBD2 matching over 15 bases. CDR3 bases: TGTGCCAGCAGTAGGACTAGCGGGAGGGAAGAGACCCAGTACTTC. Protein: CASSRTSGREETQYF.